The 25 T cell receptor beta chains below all came from one sample that was sequenced in a study of T cells in Graves' hyperthyroidism and ophthalmopathy. The CDR3 regions of TCR beta were amplified from RNA transcripts. Researchers ran a first-round RT-PCR on the TCR CDR3 using the HTBI primer set. TCRdb redid the calling of the multiplex PCR reads with MiXCR, one entry per CDR3 protein. The sample contains about 520,000 distinct CDR3 sequences, around 24% of which appear only once. Input material: blood. These receptors were taken from a woman in her twenties or thirties with Graves' ophthalmopathy.

This clonotype was counted ten times or more. V and J are TRBV11-2 and TRBJ1-2; TRBD1 matches 8 bases. V lost 4 bases and J lost 4; bases outside the gene matches: 11. The CDR3 is 16 amino acids. Germline V gives CDR1 SGHAT, CDR2 FQNNGV. The CDR3 spells CASSSNQGAGGYGYTF. In DNA, the CDR3 is TGTGCCAGCAGCTCGAACCAGGGGGCCGGGGGCTATGGCTACACCTTC.

This clonotype has a handful of counts. The chain joins TRBV6-5 to TRBJ1-1; no clear D gene. V lost 3 bases and J lost 0, with 17 bases in between. Germline V CDR1 and CDR2: MNHEY, SVGAGI. The CDR3 sequence is 17 residues long. For the CDR3, the DNA is TGTGCCAGCAGTTATACCGGGCTCAGGAGTATGAACACTGAAGCTTTCTTT. Translation gives CASSYTGLRSMNTEAFF.

In this sample, this clonotype turned up many times. This chain uses TRBV11-2 with TRBJ2-5, with 8 bases identical to TRBD2. Germline V gene lookup returns CDR1 SGHAT and CDR2 FQNNGV. This CDR3 spans 16 amino acids. V was pared by 0 bases and J by 4 bases, with 7 bases of the junction left unmatched. The CDR3 is CASSLDFISGGETQYF. CDR3 bases: TGTGCCAGCAGCTTAGATTTCATAAGCGGGGGAGAGACCCAGTACTTC.

This clonotype was seen just once. The CDR3 coding sequence is TGTGCCAGCAGTTACTCGAGGGCCGGGAGTGAGTCCGGGGAGCTGTTTTTT. Translation gives CASSYSRAGSESGELFF. The rearrangement uses TRBV6-2 or TRBV6-3 and TRBJ2-2; D perhaps matches TRBD2 (6 bases). This CDR3 has 17 amino acids. CDR1 and CDR2 from the germline V gene are MNHEY and SVGEGT. V was trimmed by 0 bases and J by 6 bases, leaving 17 bases between them.

This clonotype was counted many times. The rearrangement links TRBV7-2 to TRBJ2-5; no clear D gene. From germline, CDR1 is SGHTA and CDR2 FQGNSA. The CDR3 is 15 residues long. V was trimmed by 4 bases and J by 1 base, leaving 13 bases between them. Here the CDR3 reads CASSSGPNSQETQYF. The DNA for the CDR3 is TGTGCCAGCAGCTCAGGCCCTAACAGCCAAGAGACCCAGTACTTC.

This clonotype was observed at least ten times. The chain links TRBV10-3 to TRBJ1-1; 8 positions agree with TRBD1. J lost 1 base, V lost 6 bases, and 4 bases had no gene match. The germline V gene has CDR1 ENHRY and CDR2 SYGVKD. This CDR3 has 14 amino acids. CDR3 protein: CAISDGQGNTEAFF. DNA of the CDR3: TGTGCCATCAGCGATGGACAGGGGAACACTGAAGCTTTCTTT.

V and J are TRBV27 and TRBJ2-7; TRBD2 agrees at 10 bases. The junction had 7 bases not matched to a gene; V was cut back by 2 bases and J by 6 bases. The length of the CDR3 is 15 residues. Germline-derived CDR1 and CDR2 are MNHEY and SMNVEV (reference sequence). The CDR3 sequence: CASSLLSGGAVEQYF. The CDR3 nucleotides read TGTGCCAGCAGTTTACTGAGCGGGGGGGCGGTCGAGCAGTACTTC.

This clonotype was counted once. This chain uses TRBV20-1 with TRBJ2-5, with 10 nucleotides matching TRBD2. Looked up from germline, CDR1 is DFQATT and CDR2 is SNEGSKA (reference sequence). There are 16 residues in the CDR3. V shed 6 bases and J 3 bases; nucleotides not matched to a gene: 13. The CDR3 spells CSAAGTSARTKETQYF. As DNA, the CDR3 is TGCAGTGCCGCCGGGACTAGCGCACGAACTAAAGAGACCCAGTACTTC.

The J gene is TRBJ2-7, the V gene TRBV3-1, with D possibly TRBD1 on 6 matching bases. CDR3 length equals 12 residues. Trimming left V 6 bases short and J 2 bases short, with 8 bases between. In germline, CDR1 is LGHDT, CDR2 YNNKEL (reference sequence). The CDR3 DNA reads TGTGCCAGCAGGGGGGCAACCTACGAGCAGTACTTC. This gives the protein CASRGATYEQYF.

This clonotype was observed a handful of times. V gene TRBV27 combines with J gene TRBJ1-6, with TRBD1 matching over 8 bases. Per germline, CDR1 MNHEY and CDR2 SMNVEV (reference sequence). There are 16 residues in the CDR3. The V and J ends lost 5 bases and 7 bases, in that order; junction bases with no gene match: 10. The CDR3 bases are TGTGCCAGCAGTGCAACCCTCGACAGGGGCAATTCACCCCTCCACTTT. Translation gives CASSATLDRGNSPLHF.

At least ten counts were recorded for this clonotype. CDR3 amino acids: CASRLRDSYEQYF. In DNA form, the CDR3 reads TGTGCCAGCAGACTCCGGGACAGCTACGAGCAGTACTTC. The rearrangement joins TRBV6-5 to TRBJ2-7; 7 bases match TRBD1. Per the germline V gene, CDR1 is MNHEY and CDR2 is SVGAGI. V was clipped by 6 bases and J by 3 bases; unmatched bases: 5. CDR3 length equals 13 residues.

This clonotype was detected a few times. The genes are TRBV29-1 and TRBJ2-2; the D gene is possibly TRBD1 (6 bases). This CDR3 spans 13 amino acids. The germline V gene has CDR1 SQVTM and CDR2 ANQGSEA. The V end lost 6 bases, the J end lost 3 bases, and 11 bases lay between the germline ends. CDR3 region: CSVRYRDTGELFF. The DNA for the CDR3 is TGCAGCGTCAGATACAGGGACACCGGGGAGCTGTTTTTT.

The rearrangement links TRBV6-5 to TRBJ2-7, with 7 nucleotides matching TRBD1. CDR3 length: 14 amino acids. CDR1 MNHEY and CDR2 SVGAGI come from the germline V gene. The V and J ends lost 4 bases and 7 bases, in that order; junction bases with no gene match: 10. The CDR3 reads CASSFDRAGNEQYF. For the CDR3, the DNA is TGTGCCAGCAGTTTCGACAGGGCTGGGAATGAGCAGTACTTC.

The rearrangement links TRBV28 to TRBJ2-7, with no clear D. The germline gives CDR1 MDHEN, CDR2 SYDVKM. Trimming cost V 4 bases and J 2 bases, with 6 bases left between them. The CDR3 spans 12 residues. The CDR3 protein is CASSWFTYEQYF. Here the CDR3 DNA reads TGTGCCAGCAGTTGGTTTACCTACGAGCAGTACTTC.

The table lists this clonotype with a few counts. V and J are TRBV2 and TRBJ1-6; D is ambiguous. V was trimmed by 5 bases and J by 0 bases, leaving 14 bases between them. Germline CDR1 reads SNHLY; CDR2 reads FYNNEI. The CDR3 covers 17 residues. The DNA of the CDR3 is TGTGCCAGCAGTTCCCGGTTGCTCATCTCCTATAATTCACCCCTCCACTTT. Translated, it gives CASSSRLLISYNSPLHF.

The rearrangement uses TRBV6-5 and TRBJ1-5, with a possible D match to TRBD1 (5 bases). This CDR3 contains 16 residues. Trimming removed 4 bases at V and 5 bases at J, with 18 bases between. In germline, CDR1 is MNHEY, CDR2 SVGAGI. The CDR3 DNA follows: TGTGCCAGCAGTTTTTTGGGGGGGGGAAAGGATCAGCCCCAGCATTTT. It is translated as CASSFLGGGKDQPQHF.

This clonotype came up many times. The chain carries TRBV7-8 and TRBJ1-2; no clear D. Germline V gene lookup returns CDR1 SGHVS and CDR2 FQNEAQ. The CDR3 contains 16 residues. Trimming stripped 0 bases from V and 11 bases from J, with 22 bases between. The CDR3 DNA follows: TGTGCCAGCAGCTTAGCGCAGGTGGCAAATGCAGTGTGGTACACCTTC. It encodes CASSLAQVANAVWYTF.

The chain is built from TRBV19 and TRBJ2-5; 7 bases align to TRBD1. J was trimmed by 4 bases and V by 3 bases; bases with no gene match: 2. CDR1 and CDR2 from the germline V gene are LNHDA and SQIVND (reference sequence). This CDR3 is built from 13 residues. The CDR3 spells CASSMRDRETQYF. The CDR3 nucleotides read TGTGCCAGTAGTATGAGGGACAGAGAGACCCAGTACTTC. Full variable domain (missing parts from reference TRBV19 and TRBJ2-5): DGGITQSPKYLFRKEGQNVTLSCEQNLNHDAMYWYRQDPGQGLRLIYYSQIVNDFQKGDIAEGYSVSREKKESFPLTVTSAQKNPTAFYLCASSMRDRETQYFGPGTRLLVL.

Many counts were recorded for this clonotype. The J gene is TRBJ2-2, the V gene TRBV20-1; D is ambiguous. V was pared by 4 bases and J by 4 bases, with 10 bases between. CDR3 length: 13 amino acids. Germline CDR1 reads DFQATT; CDR2 reads SNEGSKA (reference sequence). The CDR3 spells CSATNGFTGELFF. The CDR3 nucleotides are TGCAGTGCTACGAACGGGTTCACCGGGGAGCTGTTTTTT.

This clonotype was picked up many times. The chain has TRBV28 and TRBJ1-1; D ambiguous. There are 13 residues in the CDR3. CDR1 is MDHEN, CDR2 SYDVKM, per germline. V lost 6 bases and J 0 bases, leaving 8 bases between the germline ends. CDR3 protein: CASSSIMNTEAFF. The CDR3, as DNA: TGTGCCAGCAGCTCTATCATGAACACTGAAGCTTTCTTT.

This clonotype was detected ten times or more. The gene calls are TRBV12-3 or TRBV12-4 and TRBJ1-5; a possible D gene is TRBD1 (5 bases). Trimming shortened V by 6 bases and J by 0 bases, and 9 bases separated the two germline ends. This CDR3 has 14 amino acids. CDR3 region: CASRGRDSNQPQHF. The CDR3 bases are TGTGCCAGCAGGGGACGGGATAGCAATCAGCCCCAGCATTTT.

J is TRBJ1-1 and V is TRBV12-3 or TRBV12-4; D is unresolved. The length of the CDR3 is 16 residues. V shed 6 bases and J shed 2 bases, with 19 bases lying between them. The CDR3 sequence: CASRAAPGPSNTEAFF. As DNA, the CDR3 is TGTGCCAGCAGAGCAGCCCCTGGGCCAAGTAACACTGAAGCTTTCTTT.

This clonotype was detected ten times or more. V gene TRBV2 combines with J gene TRBJ1-2; TRBD1 agrees at 9 bases. The CDR3 is made up of 14 amino acids. Per the germline V gene, CDR1 is SNHLY and CDR2 is FYNNEI. Trimming removed 6 bases from V and 7 bases from J; junction bases left unmatched: 9. Written as DNA, the CDR3 is TGTGCCAGCAGAGCACAGGGGGCCCATCCTGGCTACACCTTC. The encoded protein is CASRAQGAHPGYTF.

This clonotype was observed at least ten times. The J gene is TRBJ2-2, the V gene TRBV6-5; 10 nucleotides match TRBD1. CDR1 is MNHEY and CDR2 is SVGAGI in the germline V gene. The CDR3 totals 17 residues. V gave up 11 bases and J gave up 3 bases; unmatched junction bases: 15. The CDR3 loop reads CAFWGTGEPGDTGELFF. The CDR3 DNA reads TGTGCCTTTTGGGGGACAGGGGAACCCGGGGACACCGGGGAGCTGTTTTTT.

The chain links TRBV20-1 to TRBJ1-5; D is perhaps TRBD1 (5 bases). Trimming cost V 3 bases and J 2 bases, with 20 bases left between them. Germline V lookup: CDR1 DFQATT, CDR2 SNEGSKA (reference sequence). The CDR3 is 17 residues long. The CDR3 region is CSARTAKMGVGNQPQHF. The DNA of the CDR3 is TGCAGTGCTAGGACAGCTAAGATGGGTGTTGGCAATCAGCCCCAGCATTTT.